The subject of this entry is one TCR beta chain. The sample comes from a study of OX40 agonist ivuxolimab in advanced cancers. Across the study: Given to patients was ivuxolimab, an agonistic anti-OX40 (CD134) antibody. Partial responses were seen in three patients, one with hepatocellular carcinoma and two with cutaneous melanoma.

Sequencing used immunoSEQ multiplex PCR; TCRdb keeps in-frame clones, though not all of them. The profile shows 65,000 to 100,000 clones, less than 95% of them singletons. The source material was CD4+ or CD8+ T cells sorted from blood, sampled in a trial of the OX40 agonist ivuxolimab. This clonotype was sampled from an adult with an advanced solid tumor such as melanoma, head and neck, liver or kidney cancer.

The CDR3 here is CASSRADSGGETQYF. CDR3 bases: TGTGCCAGCTCACGGGCGGACAGCGGGGGGGAGACCCAGTACTTC. The chain couples TRBV18 to TRBJ2-5, with 9 bases lining up with TRBD2. J gave up 5 bases and V 4 bases, and 8 bases lay outside the gene matches. The CDR3 runs to 15 residues. The germline gives CDR1 KGHSH, CDR2 LQKENI.